This TCR beta chain appears in the sequencing data of a study of blood T cell repertoires in COVID-19. The study recruited people aged about 18 to 90 years across about 25 US areas. Cohort 3 donors counted as recovered after two negative PCRs, clearance, or resolved symptoms. V was pared by 4 bases and J by 8 bases, with 5 bases of the junction left unmatched. The CDR3 sequence is 14 residues long. The germline gives CDR1 PRHDT, CDR2 FYEKMQ (reference sequence). Original processing notes: Estimated nucleated cell counts came from reference gene primer amplification. TCRdb's copy holds only in-frame clones and misses some; the assay was immunoSEQ multiplex PCR. That table is the source of V, J and clone size, and D and trimming were worked out from the DNA. The data show roughly 200,000 clones, about 85% seen once.

The chain has TRBV13 and TRBJ1-4; 9 nucleotides line up with TRBD1. Specimen: PBMCs or T cells enriched from blood (not recorded which). This TCR came from a man between 35 and 55 years old who had recovered from COVID-19. CDR3 DNA sequence: TGTGCCAGCAGCTCGGGACAGGGTGGCGAAAAACTGTTTTTT. Its protein product is CASSSGQGGEKLFF.